This passage covers 11 T cell receptor beta chains from one sample sequenced in a study of T cell repertoires in cytomegalovirus infection. TCRdb passed the reads through MiXCR, listing each CDR3 protein once. The data hold around 170,000 distinct CDR3 sequences, with roughly a sixth observed a single time. The sequenced material came from CD8+ T cells from PBMCs. The receptors were gathered from a human donor in good health (CMV status not recorded). Some clones in this sample may be carry-over from other donors' samples.

The chain recombines TRBV7-3 with TRBJ2-5; no reliable D call. The ends were cut back, 4 bases at V and 5 bases at J, with 11 bases in the middle. The CDR3 contains 13 residues. Germline V lookup: CDR1 SGHTA, CDR2 FQGTGA. The DNA for the CDR3 is TGTGCCAGCAGCTCCCAAGTCAGGGAGACCCAGTACTTC. As protein: CASSSQVRETQYF.

A few counts support this clonotype. The chain uses TRBV20-1 and TRBJ2-1; TRBD2 aligns across 11 bases. With V trimmed by 3 bases and J by 7 bases, 5 bases remained unmatched. The germline V gene has CDR1 DFQATT and CDR2 SNEGSKA (reference sequence). This CDR3 has 14 amino acids. CDR3 sequence reads: CSASSTSGVNEQFF. The CDR3 region has the DNA TGCAGTGCTAGCTCGACTAGCGGGGTGAATGAGCAGTTCTTC.

This clonotype appeared a few times. This chain's CDR3 is CASSFRQGRGYTF. The CDR3 DNA reads as TGTGCCAGCAGTTTCAGACAGGGGAGAGGCTACACCTTC. The chain is built from TRBV27 and TRBJ1-2; 8 bases agree with TRBD1. Per germline, CDR1 MNHEY and CDR2 SMNVEV (reference sequence). Unmatched junction bases numbered 5, after V lost 3 bases and J lost 8 bases. There are 13 residues in the CDR3.

This clonotype was seen a handful of times. The rearrangement uses TRBV7-3 and TRBJ1-2; 9 bases agree with TRBD1. J gave up 4 bases and V 6 bases, and 9 bases lay outside the gene matches. Germline CDR1 SGHTA, CDR2 FQGTGA. The CDR3 extends over 15 amino acids. CDR3 in amino acids: CASSPNTGGAYGYTF. Here the CDR3 DNA reads TGTGCCAGCAGTCCTAATACAGGGGGCGCCTATGGCTACACCTTC. The whole variable domain, remainder taken from reference TRBV7-3 and TRBJ1-2, is GAGVSQTPSNKVTEKGKYVELRCDPISGHTALYWYRQSLGQGPEFLIYFQGTGAADDSGLPNDRFFAVRPEGSVSTLKIQRTERGDSAVYLCASSPNTGGAYGYTFGSGTRLTVV.

The genes are TRBV6-8 and TRBJ2-5; the D is unclear. The CDR3 spans 16 residues. Per the germline V gene, CDR1 is MNHGY and CDR2 is SAAAGT. Between the trimmed V and J ends, which lost 0 bases and 1 base, there was a span of 12 bases. The CDR3: CASSYSQPQPQETQYF. CDR3 bases: TGTGCCAGCAGTTACTCTCAGCCCCAACCCCAAGAGACCCAGTACTTC.

This clonotype has just a few counts. This rearrangement joins TRBV29-1 to TRBJ2-1, with D possibly being TRBD2 (6 bases). CDR1 is SQVTM and CDR2 is ANQGSEA in the germline V gene. Trimming removed 7 bases at V and 9 bases at J, with 16 bases between. This CDR3 is 12 amino acids long. CDR3 sequence reads: CSASRLGGEQFF. The DNA of the CDR3 is TGCAGCGCGAGCAGACTGGGGGGTGAGCAGTTCTTC.

The chain couples TRBV7-8 to TRBJ2-2; 8 nucleotides agree with TRBD2. The germline V gene encodes CDR1 SGHVS and CDR2 FQNEAQ. V lost 1 base to trimming and J lost 5 bases; unmatched junction nucleotides: 6. The CDR3 is 16 amino acids. The CDR3 bases are TGTGCCAGCAGCTTAGAACACGGGAGGGGGACCGGGGAGCTGTTTTTT. Amino acids: CASSLEHGRGTGELFF.

This chain links TRBV7-2 with TRBJ2-7; the match to TRBD2 covers 7 bases. V gave up 6 bases and J gave up 7 bases; unmatched junction bases: 3. CDR1 SGHTA and CDR2 FQGNSA come from the germline V gene. The length of the CDR3 is 11 residues. CDR3 sequence reads: CASRLGGEQYF. The DNA for the CDR3 is TGTGCCAGCAGGTTGGGGGGGGAGCAGTACTTC.

The chain uses TRBV27 and TRBJ1-1; no definite D call. The CDR3 runs to 12 residues. Germline CDR1 MNHEY, CDR2 SMNVEV (reference sequence). The V and J ends lost 7 bases and 7 bases respectively, with 13 bases between them. CDR3 bases: TGTGCCAGCACTCCAAGCCTCGGTGAAGCTTTCTTT. Translated: CASTPSLGEAFF.

The rearrangement links TRBV4-3 to TRBJ2-1; D is unresolved. Germline assignment: CDR1 LGHNA and CDR2 YSLEER. With 0 bases removed from V and 3 bases from J, the gap between germline ends came to 9 bases. CDR3 size: 15 residues. DNA of the CDR3: TGCGCCAGCAGCCAAGATAGCTCGTTCTACAATGAGCAGTTCTTC. It codes for CASSQDSSFYNEQFF.

This clonotype has only a few counts. The chain joins TRBV11-2 to TRBJ2-1, with D possibly TRBD2 on 7 matching bases. Germline-derived CDR1 and CDR2 are SGHAT and FQNNGV. The V gene lost 3 bases and the J gene lost 2 bases, with 20 bases spanning the gap. This CDR3 spans 18 amino acids. The CDR3 nucleotides read TGTGCCAGCAGCTTCAAGAGGACCGGGGGGCAAACCTACAATGAGCAGTTCTTC. Protein: CASSFKRTGGQTYNEQFF.